This T cell receptor (beta chain) was recorded in a study of blood T cell repertoires in COVID-19. Study context: Sites in the United States, Italy and Spain provided acute and convalescent COVID-19 samples. T cells, B-cell-depleted T cells, or PBMCs provided the cDNA or gDNA that served as material.

The germline gives CDR1 LNHNV, CDR2 YYDKDF (reference sequence). CDR3 size: 15 residues. The ends were cut back, 0 bases at V and 6 bases at J, with 12 bases in the middle. The repertoire was sequenced with immunoSEQ multiplex PCR; TCRdb's copy has only in-frame clones and lacks some. The top ten hold approximately 8.3% of the sample, which has around 500,000 clones, less than 90% seen once. Self-reported history from a screening survey and questionnaire set each donor's cohort. Recovered participants had two consecutive negative NP/OP PCR tests, healthcare professional clearance, or symptom resolution.

The TCR sequence derives from a woman aged 60-70 years who had recovered from COVID-19. This sequence joins TRBV15 and TRBJ1-5, with D uncertain. Sequencing input: PBMCs or T cells enriched from blood (not recorded which). CDR3 loop: CATSRESGVVQPQHF. Here the CDR3 DNA reads TGTGCCACCAGCAGAGAGTCAGGTGTAGTTCAGCCCCAGCATTTT.